The present entry profiles one TCR beta chain with its context. Its antigen is as yet unknown. This sample stems from a study of OX40 agonist ivuxolimab in advanced cancers. Regarding the study as a whole: The study observed clonal expansion of CD4+ and CD8+ blood T cells by week 6 at 0.1 to 3.0 mg/kg. With doses of 0.1-3.0 mg/kg, partial responders showed among the lowest clonal expansion.

Systemic immunosuppression or autoimmune disease history was grounds to exclude patients. Patients had blood sampled at baseline and again on cycle 4 day 1 and cycle 7 day 1. TCRdb's table, derived via immunoSEQ multiplex PCR, lists solely in-frame clones and lacks some. The sample yields about 84,000 clones, about 88% seen once. The CDR3 totals 16 residues. Germline CDR1 and CDR2: ENHRY and SYGVKD. The ends lost 6 bases at V and 5 bases at J; junction bases unmatched: 12. Specimen: CD4+ or CD8+ T cells sorted from blood, collected in a trial of the OX40 agonist ivuxolimab. The TCR originated in an adult with an advanced solid tumor such as melanoma, head and neck, liver or kidney cancer. The rearrangement joins TRBV10-3 to TRBJ2-7; the match to TRBD1 covers 11 bases. The CDR3 region is CAIRDPSDRGRNEQYF. The CDR3 DNA is TGTGCCATCAGGGATCCCTCGGACAGGGGGCGAAACGAGCAGTACTTC.